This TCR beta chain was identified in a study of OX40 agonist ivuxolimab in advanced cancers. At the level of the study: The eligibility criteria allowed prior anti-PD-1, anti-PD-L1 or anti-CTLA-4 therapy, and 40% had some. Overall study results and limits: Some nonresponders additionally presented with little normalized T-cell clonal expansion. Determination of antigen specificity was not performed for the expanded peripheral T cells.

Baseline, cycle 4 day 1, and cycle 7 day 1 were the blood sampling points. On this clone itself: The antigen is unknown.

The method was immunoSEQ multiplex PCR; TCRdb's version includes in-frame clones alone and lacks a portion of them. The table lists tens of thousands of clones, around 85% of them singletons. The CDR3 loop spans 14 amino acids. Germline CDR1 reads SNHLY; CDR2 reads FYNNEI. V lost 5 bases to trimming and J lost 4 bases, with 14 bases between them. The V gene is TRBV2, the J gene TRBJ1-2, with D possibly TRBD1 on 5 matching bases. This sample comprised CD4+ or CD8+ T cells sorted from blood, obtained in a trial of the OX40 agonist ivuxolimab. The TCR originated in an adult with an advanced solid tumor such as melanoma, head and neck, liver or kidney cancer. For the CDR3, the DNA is TGTGCCAGCAGTTCGGAGAAAGGGGCCTATGGCTACACCTTC. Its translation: CASSSEKGAYGYTF.